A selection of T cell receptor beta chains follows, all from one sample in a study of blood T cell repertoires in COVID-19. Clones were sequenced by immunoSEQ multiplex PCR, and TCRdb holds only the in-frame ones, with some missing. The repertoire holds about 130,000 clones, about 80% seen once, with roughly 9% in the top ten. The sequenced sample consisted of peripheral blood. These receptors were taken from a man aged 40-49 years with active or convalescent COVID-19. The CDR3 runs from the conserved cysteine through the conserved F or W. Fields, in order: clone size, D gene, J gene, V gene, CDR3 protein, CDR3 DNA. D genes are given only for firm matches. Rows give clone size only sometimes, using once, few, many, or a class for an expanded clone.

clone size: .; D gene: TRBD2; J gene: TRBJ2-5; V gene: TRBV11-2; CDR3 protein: CASSQPSGGDQETQYF; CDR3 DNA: TGTGCCAGCAGCCAACCTAGCGGGGGGGACCAAGAGACCCAGTACTTC
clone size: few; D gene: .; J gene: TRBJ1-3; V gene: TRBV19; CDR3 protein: CASSIGGTGNTIYF; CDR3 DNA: TGTGCCAGTAGTATCGGGGGAACTGGAAACACCATATATTTT
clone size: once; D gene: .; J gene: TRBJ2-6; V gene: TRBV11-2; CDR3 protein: CASSSGHASGANVLTF; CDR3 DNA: TGTGCCAGCAGCTCTGGACACGCCTCTGGGGCCAACGTCCTGACTTTC
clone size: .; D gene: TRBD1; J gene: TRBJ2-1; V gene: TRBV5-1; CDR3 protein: CASSPAGTDYNEQFF; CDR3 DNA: TGCGCCAGCAGCCCAGCCGGGACAGATTACAATGAGCAGTTCTTC
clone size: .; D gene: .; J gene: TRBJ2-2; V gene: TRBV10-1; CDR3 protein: CASSESLVAVTGELFF; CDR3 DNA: TGCGCCAGCAGTGAGTCGTTGGTAGCGGTCACCGGGGAGCTGTTTTTT
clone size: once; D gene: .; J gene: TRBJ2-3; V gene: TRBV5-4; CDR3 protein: CASSTDSTDTQYF; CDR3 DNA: TGTGCCAGCAGCACGGACAGTACAGATACGCAGTATTTT
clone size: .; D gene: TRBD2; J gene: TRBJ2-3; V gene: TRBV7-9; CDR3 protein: CASSLFGAGVTDTQYF; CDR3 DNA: TGTGCCAGCAGCTTATTCGGTGCGGGGGTCACAGATACGCAGTATTTT
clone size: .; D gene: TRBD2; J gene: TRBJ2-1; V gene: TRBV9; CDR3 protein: CASSVASGGLNEQFF; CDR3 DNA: TGTGCCAGCAGCGTAGCTAGCGGGGGGTTGAATGAGCAGTTCTTC
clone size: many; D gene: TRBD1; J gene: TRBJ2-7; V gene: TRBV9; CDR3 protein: CASSPRDSPGEQYF; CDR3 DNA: TGTGCCAGCAGCCCTAGGGACAGCCCCGGGGAGCAGTACTTC
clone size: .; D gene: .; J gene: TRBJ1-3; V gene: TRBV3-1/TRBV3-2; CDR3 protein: CASSPSLNTIYF; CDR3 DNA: TGTGCCAGCAGCCCTTCCTTAAACACCATATATTTT
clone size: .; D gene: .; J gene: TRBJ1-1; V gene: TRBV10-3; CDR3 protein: CAIRSAQGKRTEAFF; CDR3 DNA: TGTGCCATCAGGTCAGCGCAGGGTAAGCGCACTGAAGCTTTCTTT
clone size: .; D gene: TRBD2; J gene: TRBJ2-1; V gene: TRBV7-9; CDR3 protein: CASSLGGGPYNEQFF; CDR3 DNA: TGTGCCAGCAGCTTAGGCGGGGGGCCATACAATGAGCAGTTCTTC
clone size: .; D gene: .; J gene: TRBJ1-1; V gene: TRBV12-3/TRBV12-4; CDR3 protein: CAVGAPNTEAFF; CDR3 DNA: TGTGCCGTGGGCGCGCCGAACACTGAAGCTTTCTTT
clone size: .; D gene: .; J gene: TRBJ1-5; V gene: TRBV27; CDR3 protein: CASRSSGGANQPQHF; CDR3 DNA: TGTGCCAGCAGATCCTCGGGAGGGGCCAATCAGCCCCAGCATTTT
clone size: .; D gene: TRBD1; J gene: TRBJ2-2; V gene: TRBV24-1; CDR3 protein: CATSGTGTGKKGELFF; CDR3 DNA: TGTGCCACCAGTGGGACCGGGACAGGGAAGAAGGGGGAGCTGTTTTTT
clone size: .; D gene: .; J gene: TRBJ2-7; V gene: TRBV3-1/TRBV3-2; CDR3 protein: CASSQRVQGYEQYF; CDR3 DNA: TGTGCCAGCAGCCAAAGAGTACAGGGCTACGAGCAGTACTTC
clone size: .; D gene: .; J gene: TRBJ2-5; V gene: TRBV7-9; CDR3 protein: CASSGLTGAVETQYF; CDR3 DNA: TGTGCCAGCAGCGGACTGACAGGTGCTGTAGAGACCCAGTACTTC
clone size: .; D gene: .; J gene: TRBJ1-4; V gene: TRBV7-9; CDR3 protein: CASNPGGDEKLFF; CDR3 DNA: TGTGCCAGCAACCCGGGGGGGGATGAAAAACTGTTTTTT
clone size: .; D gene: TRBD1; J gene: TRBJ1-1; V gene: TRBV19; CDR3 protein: CASSDLGGSNTEAFF; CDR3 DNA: TGTGCCAGTAGCGACCTAGGGGGCTCGAACACTGAAGCTTTCTTT
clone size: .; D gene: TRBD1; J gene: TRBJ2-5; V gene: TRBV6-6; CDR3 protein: CASSFFTGQGRETQYF; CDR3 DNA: TGTGCCAGCAGTTTTTTTACGGGACAGGGACGGGAGACCCAGTACTTC
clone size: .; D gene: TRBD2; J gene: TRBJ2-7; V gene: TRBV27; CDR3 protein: CASSLSVWEGRNEQYF; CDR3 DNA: TGTGCCAGCAGTTTATCGGTCTGGGAGGGTCGGAACGAGCAGTACTTC
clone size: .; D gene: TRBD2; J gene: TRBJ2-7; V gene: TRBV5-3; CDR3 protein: CARSPGTSGFLSSYEQYF; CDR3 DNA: TGTGCCAGAAGCCCGGGGACTAGCGGGTTCCTAAGCTCCTACGAGCAGTACTTC
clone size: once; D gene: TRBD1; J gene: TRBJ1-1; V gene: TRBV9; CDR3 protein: CASSVGQGRETEAFF; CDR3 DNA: TGTGCCAGCAGTGTCGGACAGGGAAGGGAGACTGAAGCTTTCTTT
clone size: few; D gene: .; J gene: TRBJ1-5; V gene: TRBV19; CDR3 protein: CASSTLGQPQHF; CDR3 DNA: TGTGCCAGTAGTACCCTCGGTCAGCCCCAGCATTTT
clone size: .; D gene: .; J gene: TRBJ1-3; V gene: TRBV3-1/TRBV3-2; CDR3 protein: CASSLRQASANTIYF; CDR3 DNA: TGTGCCAGCAGCCTCCGACAGGCATCGGCTAACACCATATATTTT
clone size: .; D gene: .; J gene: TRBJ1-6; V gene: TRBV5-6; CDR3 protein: CASSSLGQSNSPLHF; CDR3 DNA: TGTGCCAGCAGCTCTTTGGGGCAGAGTAATTCACCCCTCCACTTT
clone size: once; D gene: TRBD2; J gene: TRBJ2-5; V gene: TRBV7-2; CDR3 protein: CASSPGVAGGKETQYF; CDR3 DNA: TGTGCCAGCAGCCCCGGGGTAGCGGGGGGGAAAGAGACCCAGTACTTC
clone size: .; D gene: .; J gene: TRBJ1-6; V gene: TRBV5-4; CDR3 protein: CASSPALGGYNSPLHF; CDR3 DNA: TGTGCCAGCAGCCCGGCCCTCGGGGGATATAATTCACCCCTCCACTTT
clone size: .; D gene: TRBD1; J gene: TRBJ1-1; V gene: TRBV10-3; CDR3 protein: CAAGTAYKEAFF; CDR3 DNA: TGTGCCGCCGGGACAGCGTACAAGGAAGCTTTCTTT
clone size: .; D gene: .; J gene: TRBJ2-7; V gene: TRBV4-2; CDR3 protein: CASSQTLDSSYEQYF; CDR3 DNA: TGTGCCAGCAGCCAAACCCTCGACAGTTCCTACGAGCAGTACTTC
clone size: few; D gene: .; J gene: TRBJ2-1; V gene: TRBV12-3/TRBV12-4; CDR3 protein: CASSQALEQFF; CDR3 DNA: TGTGCCAGCAGTCAGGCCCTAGAGCAGTTCTTC
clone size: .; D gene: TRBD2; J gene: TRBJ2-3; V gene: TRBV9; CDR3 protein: CASSVGGGLAESTDTQYF; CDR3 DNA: TGTGCCAGCAGCGTAGGAGGTGGACTAGCCGAAAGCACAGATACGCAGTATTTT